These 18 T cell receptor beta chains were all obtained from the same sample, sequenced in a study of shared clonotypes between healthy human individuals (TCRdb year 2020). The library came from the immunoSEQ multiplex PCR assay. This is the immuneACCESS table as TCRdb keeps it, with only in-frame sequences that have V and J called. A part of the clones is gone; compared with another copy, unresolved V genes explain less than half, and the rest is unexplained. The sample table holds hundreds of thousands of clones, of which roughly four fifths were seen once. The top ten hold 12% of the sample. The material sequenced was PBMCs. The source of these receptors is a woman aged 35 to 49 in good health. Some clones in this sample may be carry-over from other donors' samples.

The CDR3 sequence is CASSPQGNVQYF. As DNA, the CDR3 is TGCGCCAGCAGTCCCCAGGGGAATGTGCAGTACTTC. The chain is built from TRBV5-1 and TRBJ2-7; D may be TRBD1 (6 bases). V was shortened by 5 bases and J by 9 bases, with 15 bases between the two germline ends. The germline V gene has CDR1 SGHRS and CDR2 YFSETQ. CDR3 length: 12 residues. The variable domain in full, completed from reference TRBV5-1 and TRBJ2-7, reads KAGVTQTPRYLIKTRGQQVTLSCSPISGHRSVSWYQQTPGQGLQFLFEYFSETQRNKGNFPGRFSGRQFSNSRSEMNVSTLELGDSALYLCASSPQGNVQYFGPGTRLTVT.

The chain's CDR3 is CASSALTGRNEQFF. The CDR3 DNA reads as TGTGCCAGCAGCGCATTGACAGGGCGCAATGAGCAGTTCTTC. The V call is TRBV11-1, the J call TRBJ2-1, with TRBD1 identical over 7 bases. This CDR3 has 14 amino acids. J was trimmed by 6 bases and V by 5 bases; bases with no gene match: 7. The germline V gene encodes CDR1 SGHAT and CDR2 FQDESV (reference sequence).

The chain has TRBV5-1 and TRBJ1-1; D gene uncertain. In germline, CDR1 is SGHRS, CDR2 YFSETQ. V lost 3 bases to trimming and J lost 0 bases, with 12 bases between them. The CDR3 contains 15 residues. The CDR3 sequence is CASSSREFMNTEAFF. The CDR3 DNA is TGCGCCAGCAGCTCCCGGGAATTCATGAACACTGAAGCTTTCTTT. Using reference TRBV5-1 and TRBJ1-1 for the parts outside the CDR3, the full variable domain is KAGVTQTPRYLIKTRGQQVTLSCSPISGHRSVSWYQQTPGQGLQFLFEYFSETQRNKGNFPGRFSGRQFSNSRSEMNVSTLELGDSALYLCASSSREFMNTEAFFGQGTRLTVV.

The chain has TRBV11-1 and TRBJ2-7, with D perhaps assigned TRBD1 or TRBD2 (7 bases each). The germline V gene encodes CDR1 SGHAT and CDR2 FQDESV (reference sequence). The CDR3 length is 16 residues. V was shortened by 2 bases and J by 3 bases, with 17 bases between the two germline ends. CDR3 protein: CASSLWEGASSYEQYF. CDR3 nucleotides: TGTGCCAGCAGCTTATGGGAGGGGGCATCTAGCTACGAGCAGTACTTC. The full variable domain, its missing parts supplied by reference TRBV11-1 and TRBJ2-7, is EAEVAQSPRYKITEKSQAVAFWCDPISGHATLYWYRQILGQGPELLVQFQDESVVDDSQLPKDRFSAERLKGVDSTLKIQPAELGDSAMYLCASSLWEGASSYEQYFGPGTRLTVT.

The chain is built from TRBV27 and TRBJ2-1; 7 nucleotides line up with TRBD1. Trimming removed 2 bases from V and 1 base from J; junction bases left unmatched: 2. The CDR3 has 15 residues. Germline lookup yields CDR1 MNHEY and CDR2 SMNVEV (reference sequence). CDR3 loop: CASSLGTASYNEQFF. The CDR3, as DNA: TGTGCCAGCAGTTTAGGGACAGCATCCTACAATGAGCAGTTCTTC.

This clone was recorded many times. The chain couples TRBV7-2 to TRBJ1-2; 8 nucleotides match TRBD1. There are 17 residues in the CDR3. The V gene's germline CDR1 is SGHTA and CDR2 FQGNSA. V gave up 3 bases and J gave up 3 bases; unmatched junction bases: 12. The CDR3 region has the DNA TGTGCCAGCAGCTTGAGACAGGGGATAAGTCTATACTATGGCTACACCTTC. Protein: CASSLRQGISLYYGYTF. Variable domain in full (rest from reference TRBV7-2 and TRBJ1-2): GAGVSQSPSNKVTEKGKDVELRCDPISGHTALYWYRQSLGQGLEFLIYFQGNSAPDKSGLPSDRFSAERTGGSVSTLTIQRTQQEDSAVYLCASSLRQGISLYYGYTFGSGTRLTVV.

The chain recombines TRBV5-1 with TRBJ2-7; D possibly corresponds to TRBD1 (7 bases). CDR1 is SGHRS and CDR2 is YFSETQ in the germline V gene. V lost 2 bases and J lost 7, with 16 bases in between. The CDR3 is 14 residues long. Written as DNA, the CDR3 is TGCGCCAGCAGCTTCCAGGGGGAGGTATGGGAGCAGTACTTC. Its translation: CASSFQGEVWEQYF.

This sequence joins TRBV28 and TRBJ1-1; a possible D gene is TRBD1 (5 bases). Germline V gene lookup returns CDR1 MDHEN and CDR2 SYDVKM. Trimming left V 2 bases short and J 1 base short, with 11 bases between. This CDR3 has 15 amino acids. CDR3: CASSLGAVRNTEAFF. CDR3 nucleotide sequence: TGTGCCAGCAGTTTAGGGGCAGTGAGGAACACTGAAGCTTTCTTT.

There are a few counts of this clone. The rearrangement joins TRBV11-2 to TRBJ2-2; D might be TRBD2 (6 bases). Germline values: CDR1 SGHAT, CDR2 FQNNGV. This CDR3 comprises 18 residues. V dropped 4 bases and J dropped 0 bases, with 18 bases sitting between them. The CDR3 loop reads CASSSPSGRNTNTGELFF. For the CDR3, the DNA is TGTGCCAGCAGCTCTCCCTCGGGGAGGAACACGAACACCGGGGAGCTGTTTTTT. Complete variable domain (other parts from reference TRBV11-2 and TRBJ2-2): EAGVAQSPRYKIIEKRQSVAFWCNPISGHATLYWYQQILGQGPKLLIQFQNNGVVDDSQLPKDRFSAERLKGVDSTLKIQPAKLEDSAVYLCASSSPSGRNTNTGELFFGEGSRLTVL.

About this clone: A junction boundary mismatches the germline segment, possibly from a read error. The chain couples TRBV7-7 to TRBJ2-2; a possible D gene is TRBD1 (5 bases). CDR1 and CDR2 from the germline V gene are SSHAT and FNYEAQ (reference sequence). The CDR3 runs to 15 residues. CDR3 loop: CASSSGFPNTGELFF. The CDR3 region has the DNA TGTGCTAGCAGCTCAGGGTTCCCGAACACCGGGGAGCTGTTTTTT.

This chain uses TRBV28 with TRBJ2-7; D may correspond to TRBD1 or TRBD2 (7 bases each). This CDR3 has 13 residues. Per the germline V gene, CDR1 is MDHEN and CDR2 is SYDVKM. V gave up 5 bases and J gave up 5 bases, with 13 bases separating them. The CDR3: CASSPAGQNEQYF. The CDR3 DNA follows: TGTGCCAGCAGTCCAGCGGGACAGAACGAGCAGTACTTC.

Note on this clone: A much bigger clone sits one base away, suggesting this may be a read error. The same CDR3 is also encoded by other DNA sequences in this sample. The chain's CDR3 is CASSNHGELFF. The CDR3 DNA reads as TGTGCCAGTAGTAACCACGGGGAGCTGTTCTTT. The chain carries TRBV19 and TRBJ2-2; D is perhaps TRBD2 (5 bases). Germline lookup yields CDR1 LNHDA and CDR2 SQIVND (reference sequence). The CDR3 contains 11 residues.

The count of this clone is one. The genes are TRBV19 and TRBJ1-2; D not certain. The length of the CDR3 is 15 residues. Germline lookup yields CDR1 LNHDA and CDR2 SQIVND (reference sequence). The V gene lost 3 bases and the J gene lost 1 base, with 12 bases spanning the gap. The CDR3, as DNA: TGTGCCAGTAGTATCGGCAGGCCCGGTAACTATGGCTACACCTTC. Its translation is CASSIGRPGNYGYTF.

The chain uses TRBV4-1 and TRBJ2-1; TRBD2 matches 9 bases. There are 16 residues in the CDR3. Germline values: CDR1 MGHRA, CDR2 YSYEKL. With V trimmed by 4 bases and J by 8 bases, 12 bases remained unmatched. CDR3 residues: CASSPGALAGSHEQFF. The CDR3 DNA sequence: TGCGCCAGCAGCCCCGGCGCCCTAGCGGGGTCCCATGAGCAGTTCTTC.

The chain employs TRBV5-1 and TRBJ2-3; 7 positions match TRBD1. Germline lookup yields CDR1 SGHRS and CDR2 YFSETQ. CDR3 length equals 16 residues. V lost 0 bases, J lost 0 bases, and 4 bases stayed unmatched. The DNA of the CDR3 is TGCGCCAGCAGCTTGGAGGGACAGCCTAGCACAGATACGCAGTATTTT. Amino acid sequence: CASSLEGQPSTDTQYF.

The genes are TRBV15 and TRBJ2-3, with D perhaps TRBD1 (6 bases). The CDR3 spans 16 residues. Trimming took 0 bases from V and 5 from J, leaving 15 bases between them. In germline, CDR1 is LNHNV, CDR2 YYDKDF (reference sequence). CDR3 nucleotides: TGTGCCACCAGCAGAGAAACAGGGTCTTTAGGAGATACGCAGTATTTT. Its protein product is CATSRETGSLGDTQYF.

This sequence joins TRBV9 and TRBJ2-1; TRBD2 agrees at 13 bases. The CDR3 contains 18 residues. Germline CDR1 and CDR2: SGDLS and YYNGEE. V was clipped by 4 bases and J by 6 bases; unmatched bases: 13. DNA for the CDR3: TGTGCCAGCAGCACCTCTACTAGCGGGAGGGCCGTACGCAATGAGCAGTTCTTC. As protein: CASSTSTSGRAVRNEQFF.

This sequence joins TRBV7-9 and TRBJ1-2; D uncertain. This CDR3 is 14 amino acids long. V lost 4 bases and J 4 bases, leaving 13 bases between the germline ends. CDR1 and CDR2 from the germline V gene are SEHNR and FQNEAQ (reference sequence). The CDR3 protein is CASSSITVFYGYTF. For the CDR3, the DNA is TGTGCCAGCAGCTCAATTACAGTGTTCTATGGCTACACCTTC.